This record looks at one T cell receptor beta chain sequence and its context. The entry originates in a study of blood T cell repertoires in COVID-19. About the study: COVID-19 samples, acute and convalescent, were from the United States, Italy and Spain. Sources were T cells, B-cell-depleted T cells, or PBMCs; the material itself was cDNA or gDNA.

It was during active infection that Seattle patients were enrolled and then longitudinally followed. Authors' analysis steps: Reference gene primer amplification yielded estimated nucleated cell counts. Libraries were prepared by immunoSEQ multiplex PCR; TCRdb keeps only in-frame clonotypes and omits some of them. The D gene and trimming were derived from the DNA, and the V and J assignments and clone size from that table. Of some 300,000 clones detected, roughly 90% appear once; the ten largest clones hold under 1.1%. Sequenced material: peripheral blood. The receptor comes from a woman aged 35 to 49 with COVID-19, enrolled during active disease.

The CDR3 reads CATSDPGLAGVDTQYF. In DNA, the CDR3 is TGTGCCACCAGTGACCCGGGACTAGCGGGAGTAGATACGCAGTATTTT. The gene calls are TRBV24-1 and TRBJ2-3; 14 nucleotides align to TRBD2. The V gene end was trimmed by 4 bases and the J gene end by 5 bases; junction bases not matched to a gene: 4. The CDR3 extends over 16 amino acids. CDR1 is KGHDR and CDR2 is SFDVKD in the germline V gene.